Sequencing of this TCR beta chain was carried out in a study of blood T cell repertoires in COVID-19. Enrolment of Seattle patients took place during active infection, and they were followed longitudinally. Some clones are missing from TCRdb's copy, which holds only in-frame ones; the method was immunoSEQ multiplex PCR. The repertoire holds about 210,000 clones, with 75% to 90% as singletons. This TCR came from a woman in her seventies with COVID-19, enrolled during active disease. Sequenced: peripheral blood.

This CDR3 is CASRVPGSGGYTF. In nucleotides, the CDR3 is TGTGCCAGCAGGGTGCCGGGAAGCGGAGGCTACACCTTC. The chain carries TRBV28 and TRBJ1-2; D call uncertain. Germline V gene lookup returns CDR1 MDHEN and CDR2 SYDVKM. The CDR3 length is 13 residues. V lost 6 bases to trimming and J lost 8 bases, with 16 bases between them.